The source of this T cell receptor beta chain is a study of OX40 agonist ivuxolimab in advanced cancers. This table comes from immunoSEQ multiplex PCR, and its TCRdb copy is limited to in-frame clones, with some not included. The data show 100,000 to 110,000 clones, approximately 91% seen once. Study-wide findings and caveats: Normalized T-cell clonal expansion was also low in some nonresponders. Clonal expansion in partial responders at 0.1-3.0 mg/kg ranked among the lowest.

This CDR3 has 13 residues. Germline V gives CDR1 WNHNN, CDR2 SYGVQD (reference sequence). The ends were cut back, 3 bases at V and 12 bases at J, with 15 bases in the middle. As for this clone: What it recognizes is unknown.

Sequencing was performed on CD4+ or CD8+ T cells sorted from blood, taken in a trial of the OX40 agonist ivuxolimab. This chain connects TRBV10-1 to TRBJ2-1; D remains unclear. The receptor's source is an adult with an advanced solid tumor such as melanoma, head and neck, liver or kidney cancer. The CDR3 sequence is CASSENSPGAQFF. The DNA of the CDR3 is TGCGCCAGCAGTGAAAATTCGCCGGGCGCGCAGTTCTTC.